The sample holds a few counts of the clone carrying this T cell receptor (beta chain). Antigen specificity is unknown. Germline loops: CDR1 SGHTS, CDR2 YDEGEE. V was pared by 1 base and J by 11 bases, with 13 bases between. The CDR3 has 14 residues. This entry belongs to a study of T-cell memory formation after mild COVID-19. Each CDR3 protein gets one entry after TCRdb re-called the 5' RACE reads with MiXCR. The sample holds 350,000 to 500,000 distinct CDR3 sequences, 15% to 20% seen once. Findings and caveats of the study: Researchers report contracting CD4+ clones mostly in CM and EM, with CD8+ clones in EMRA.

The sample was PBMCs or a T cell subset sorted from them (not recorded which). The receptor comes from a young man who had mild COVID-19 (a few samples of this study predate the infection). Cell type and time point are not known. The gene calls are TRBV5-8 and TRBJ1-6; D unclear. DNA for the CDR3: TGTGCCAGCAGCTTGAGCTCCAAAGCGGCACCCCTCCACTTT. Protein sequence: CASSLSSKAAPLHF. The full variable domain, with the rest looked up from reference TRBV5-8 and TRBJ1-6, is EAGVTQSPTHLIKTRGQQATLRCSPISGHTSVYWYQQALGLGLQFLLWYDEGEERNRGNFPPRFSGRQFPNYSSELNVNALELEDSALYLCASSLSSKAAPLHFGNGTRLTVT.